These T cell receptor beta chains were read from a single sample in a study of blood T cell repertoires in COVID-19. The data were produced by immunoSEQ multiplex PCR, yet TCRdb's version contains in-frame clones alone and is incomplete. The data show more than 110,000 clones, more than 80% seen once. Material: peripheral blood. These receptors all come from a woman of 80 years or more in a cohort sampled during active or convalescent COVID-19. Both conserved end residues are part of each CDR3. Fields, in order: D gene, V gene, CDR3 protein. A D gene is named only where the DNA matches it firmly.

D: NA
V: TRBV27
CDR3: CASSSPAETQYF

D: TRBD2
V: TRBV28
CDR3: CASRPGTSAGGELFF

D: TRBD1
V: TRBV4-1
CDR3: CASSQQGDYGYTF

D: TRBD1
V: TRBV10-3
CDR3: CAISDQDRGRGNIQYF

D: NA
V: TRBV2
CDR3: CASSEVRGVGQPQHF

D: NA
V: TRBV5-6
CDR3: CASSIGVDTQYF

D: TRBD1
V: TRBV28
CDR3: CASSLGTGSQPQHF

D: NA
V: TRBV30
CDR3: CAWSSEDYTEAFF

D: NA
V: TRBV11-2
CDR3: CASSFSGANVLTF

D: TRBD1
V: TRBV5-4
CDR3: CATRTGRNEKLFF

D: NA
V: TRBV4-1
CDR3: CASSQGDNSGNTIYF

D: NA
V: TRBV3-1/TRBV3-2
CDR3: CASLSTSHSSTDTQYF

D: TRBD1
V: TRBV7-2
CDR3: CASRDSRTIGELFF

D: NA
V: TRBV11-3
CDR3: CASKRSVGTGELFF

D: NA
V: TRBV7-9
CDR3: CASSLGGRQETQYF

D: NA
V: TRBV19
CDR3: CASSGQRVEIDTQYF

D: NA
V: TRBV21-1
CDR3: CASSGSGQAYGYTF

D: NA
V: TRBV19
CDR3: CASSRSWAGETQYF

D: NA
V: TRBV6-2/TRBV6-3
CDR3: CASSYLGQYNEKLFF

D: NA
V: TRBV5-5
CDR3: CASSPWEANYGYTF

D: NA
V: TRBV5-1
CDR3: CASSLQGYTYGYTF

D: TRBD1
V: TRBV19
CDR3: CASSRTGGGNQPQHF

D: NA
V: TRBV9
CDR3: CASSIGPDRGYGYTF

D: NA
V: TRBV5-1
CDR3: CASSLEGGAGYNEQFF

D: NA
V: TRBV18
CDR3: CASSPGAGDATSYGYTF

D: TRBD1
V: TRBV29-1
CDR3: CSVDVPGGLHF

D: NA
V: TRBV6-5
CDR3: CASRETANTEAFF

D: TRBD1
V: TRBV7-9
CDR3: CASSSDRGNQPQHF

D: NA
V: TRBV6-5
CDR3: CATGGQLYGYTF

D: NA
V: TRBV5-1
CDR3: CASSEGTEAFF

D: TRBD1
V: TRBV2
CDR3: CASSAGQGAVEQFF

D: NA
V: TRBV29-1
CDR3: CSVGTIDNQPQHF

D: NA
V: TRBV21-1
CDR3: CASSKGDRGADF

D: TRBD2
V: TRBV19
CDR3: CASSTGGKNTGELFF

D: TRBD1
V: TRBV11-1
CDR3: CASSLVDRVEQYF

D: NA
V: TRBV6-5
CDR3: CASRGTVSNQPQHF

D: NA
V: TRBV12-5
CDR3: CASGLYTFGGEQYF